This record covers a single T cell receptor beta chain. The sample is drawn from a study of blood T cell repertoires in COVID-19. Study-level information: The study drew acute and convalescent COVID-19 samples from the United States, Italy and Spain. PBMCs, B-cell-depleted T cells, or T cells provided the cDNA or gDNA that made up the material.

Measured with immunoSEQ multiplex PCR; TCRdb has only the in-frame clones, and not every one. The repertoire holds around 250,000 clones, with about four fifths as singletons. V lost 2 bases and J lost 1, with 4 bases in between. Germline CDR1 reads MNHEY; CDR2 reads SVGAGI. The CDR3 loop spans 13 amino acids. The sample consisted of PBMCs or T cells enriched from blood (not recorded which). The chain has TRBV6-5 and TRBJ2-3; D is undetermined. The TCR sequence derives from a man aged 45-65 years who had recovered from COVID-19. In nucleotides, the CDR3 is TGTGCCAGCAGTTACCCAGGCACAGATACGCAGTATTTT. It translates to CASSYPGTDTQYF.